Listed here are 16 T cell receptor beta chains from one sample, sequenced in a study of T cells in Graves' hyperthyroidism and ophthalmopathy. RNA transcripts served as the template for amplifying TCR beta CDR3 regions. The HTBI primer set drove a first-round RT-PCR of the TCR CDR3. TCRdb reprocessed the multiplex PCR reads via MiXCR and lists one record per CDR3 protein. This table holds a few hundred thousand distinct CDR3 sequences, about 16% found once. Sequencing was performed on blood. These receptors originate from a woman in her 30s with Graves' hyperthyroidism.

With regard to this clonotype: One base away lies a much larger clone, so this may be a sequencing read error. The chain joins TRBV12-3 or TRBV12-4 to TRBJ2-1; D possibly uses TRBD1 or TRBD2 (5 bases each). The CDR3 has 13 residues. V was trimmed by 10 bases and J by 6 bases, leaving 16 bases between them. The CDR3 coding sequence is TGTGCCATCTGGGGGTCGGCATTCAATGAGCAGTTCTTC. This codes for CAIWGSAFNEQFF.

The chain employs TRBV20-1 and TRBJ2-5; possible D gene TRBD1, 5 bases. Trimming took 6 bases from V and 4 from J, leaving 18 bases between them. This CDR3 region has 14 residues. Germline V gives CDR1 DFQATT, CDR2 SNEGSKA (reference sequence). The CDR3 coding sequence is TGCAGTGCCACCAACCTCAGGGTTCGAGAGACCCAGTACTTC. As protein: CSATNLRVRETQYF.

This chain's CDR3 is CASSPSGRNYEQFF. The CDR3 DNA reads as TGTGCCAGCAGTCCTAGCGGGAGGAACTATGAGCAGTTCTTC. The V and J genes are TRBV12-3 or TRBV12-4 and TRBJ2-1; 11 bases agree with TRBD2. V was clipped by 5 bases and J by 8 bases; unmatched bases: 5. The CDR3 has 14 residues.

At least ten counts were recorded for this clonotype. The CDR3 spells CASSPLGRPQHF. In DNA, the CDR3 is TGTGCCAGCAGTCCATTGGGGCGGCCCCAGCATTTT. This chain connects TRBV12-3 or TRBV12-4 to TRBJ1-5, with D perhaps TRBD1 (5 bases). The CDR3 length is 12 residues. V lost 5 bases and J lost 9, with 11 bases in between.

This clonotype was seen ten or more times. The rearrangement joins TRBV5-1 to TRBJ2-5, with D tentatively TRBD1 or TRBD2 (5 bases each). The CDR3 length is 15 residues. Germline V CDR1 and CDR2: SGHRS, YFSETQ. V lost 4 bases, J lost 7 bases, and 20 bases lay in between. CDR3 in amino acids: CASSPGRGRSVTQYF. CDR3 nucleotide sequence: TGCGCCAGCAGCCCGGGTAGGGGACGTTCGGTGACCCAGTACTTC. Together with reference TRBV5-1 and TRBJ2-5, the CDR3 gives the full variable domain: KAGVTQTPRYLIKTRGQQVTLSCSPISGHRSVSWYQQTPGQGLQFLFEYFSETQRNKGNFPGRFSGRQFSNSRSEMNVSTLELGDSALYLCASSPGRGRSVTQYFGPGTRLLVL.

This clonotype was counted many times. V is TRBV24-1 and J is TRBJ2-3; the D is unclear. The germline V and J ends were trimmed by 0 bases and 6 bases, with 12 bases remaining between them. CDR1 is KGHDR, CDR2 SFDVKD, per germline. This CDR3 contains 15 residues. This CDR3 is CATSDLRPSPDTQYF. For the CDR3, the DNA is TGTGCCACCAGTGATTTGCGGCCATCCCCGGATACGCAGTATTTT.

This clonotype was seen ten or more times. V and J are TRBV29-1 and TRBJ2-7; 11 bases fit TRBD1. This CDR3 comprises 14 residues. Germline loops: CDR1 SQVTM, CDR2 ANQGSEA. V shed 4 bases, J shed 1 base, and the junction held 3 bases outside the gene matches. DNA of the CDR3: TGCAGCGTTGTCGGACAGGGGGCTTCCTACGAGCAGTACTTC. Its protein is CSVVGQGASYEQYF.

This clonotype has a count of ten or more. The chain uses TRBV25-1 and TRBJ2-3, with 9 bases lining up with TRBD2. The CDR3 runs to 16 residues. The V segment lost 0 bases and the J segment 2 bases; nucleotides outside the gene matches: 3. Germline-derived CDR1 and CDR2 are MGHDK and SYGVNS. CDR3 in amino acids: CASSEYIAGDTDTQYF. In DNA, the CDR3 is TGTGCCAGCAGTGAATACATAGCGGGAGACACAGATACGCAGTATTTT. The full variable domain, its missing parts supplied by reference TRBV25-1 and TRBJ2-3, is EADIYQTPRYLVIGTGKKITLECSQTMGHDKMYWYQQDPGMELHLIHYSYGVNSTEKGDLSSESTVSRIRTEHFPLTLESARPSHTSQYLCASSEYIAGDTDTQYFGPGTRLTVL.

This clonotype was counted ten times or more. V and J are TRBV20-1 and TRBJ1-6; 7 bases are a match to TRBD1. Germline assignment: CDR1 DFQATT and CDR2 SNEGSKA (reference sequence). CDR3 length equals 15 residues. The V gene end was trimmed by 3 bases and the J gene end by 4 bases; junction bases not matched to a gene: 6. CDR3 residues: CSASLGTAYNSPLHF. CDR3 sequence (DNA): TGCAGTGCTAGTTTAGGGACAGCGTATAATTCACCCCTCCACTTT.

V and J are TRBV3-1 and TRBJ1-3; 9 bases map to TRBD1. The CDR3 runs to 16 residues. The germline V gene has CDR1 LGHDT and CDR2 YNNKEL (reference sequence). V was clipped by 2 bases and J by 5 bases; unmatched bases: 7. The CDR3 DNA is TGTGCCAGCAGCCAAAGCAGGGACAGGGCGAGAAACACCATATATTTT. Its protein is CASSQSRDRARNTIYF. Based on the CDR3 plus reference TRBV3-1 and TRBJ1-3, the full variable domain is DTAVSQTPKYLVTQMGNDKSIKCEQNLGHDTMYWYKQDSKKFLKIMFSYNNKELIINETVPNRFSPKSPDKAHLNLHINSLELGDSAVYFCASSQSRDRARNTIYFGEGSWLTVV.

This clonotype has a count of ten or more. The chain uses TRBV28 and TRBJ2-1, with 12 bases matching TRBD1. The CDR3 loop spans 16 amino acids. With V trimmed by 7 bases and J by 9 bases, 13 bases remained unmatched. The germline V gene encodes CDR1 MDHEN and CDR2 SYDVKM. The CDR3 protein is CASNPPPGQGAGEQFF. In nucleotides, the CDR3 is TGTGCCAGCAATCCCCCTCCGGGACAGGGGGCAGGTGAGCAGTTCTTC.

This clonotype occurred a few times. This chain joins TRBV6-5 and TRBJ1-1, with no clear D. CDR3 length: 16 residues. CDR1 and CDR2 from the germline V gene are MNHEY and SVGAGI. Trimming stripped 0 bases from V and 3 bases from J, with 14 bases between. The CDR3 spells CASSYSGGLRDTEAFF. Here the CDR3 DNA reads TGTGCCAGCAGTTACTCCGGAGGCCTCCGGGACACTGAAGCTTTCTTT.

This clonotype occurred a few times. V usage is TRBV9 and J usage is TRBJ1-4; 8 nucleotides line up with TRBD1. J lost 6 bases, V lost 1 base, and 5 bases had no gene match. The length of the CDR3 is 15 residues. From germline, CDR1 is SGDLS and CDR2 YYNGEE. The chain's CDR3 is CASSVYDRGDEKLFF. As DNA, the CDR3 is TGTGCCAGCAGCGTATACGACAGGGGAGATGAAAAACTGTTTTTT.

This chain links TRBV29-1 with TRBJ2-3; D is ambiguous. This CDR3 contains 11 residues. Germline CDR1 is SQVTM and CDR2 is ANQGSEA. V gave up 6 bases and J gave up 6 bases, with 10 bases separating them. CDR3 sequence reads: CSVLLVDTQYF. Here the CDR3 DNA reads TGCAGCGTACTTCTCGTCGATACGCAGTATTTT.

The rearrangement joins TRBV28 to TRBJ2-7, with 8 bases fitting TRBD2. Germline V gene lookup returns CDR1 MDHEN and CDR2 SYDVKM. The CDR3 totals 14 residues. Germline trimming cut 3 bases from V and 2 bases from J; bases unmatched to any gene: 3. CDR3 bases: TGTGCCAGCAGTTTGACTAGCGTAACCTACGAGCAGTACTTC. This codes for CASSLTSVTYEQYF. The complete variable domain, with remaining parts taken from reference TRBV28 and TRBJ2-7, reads DVKVTQSSRYLVKRTGEKVFLECVQDMDHENMFWYRQDPGLGLRLIYFSYDVKMKEKGDIPEGYSVSREKKERFSLILESASTNQTSMYLCASSLTSVTYEQYFGPGTRLTVT.

At least ten counts were recorded for this clonotype. The gene calls are TRBV20-1 and TRBJ2-7; the match to TRBD1 covers 8 bases. The junction had 3 bases not matched to a gene; V was cut back by 3 bases and J by 2 bases. The CDR3 has 13 residues. Germline CDR1 reads DFQATT; CDR2 reads SNEGSKA (reference sequence). Written as DNA, the CDR3 is TGCAGTGCTAGGGACAGGGCGCCCTACGAGCAGTACTTC. Its translation: CSARDRAPYEQYF.